This TCR beta chain is from a study of human T cells and chemical hapten exposure. TCRdb ran MiXCR on the RACE reads and lists one entry per CDR3 protein. The sample has around 100,000 distinct CDR3 sequences; roughly 9.6% are singletons. The germline V and J ends were trimmed by 5 bases and 0 bases, with 11 bases remaining between them. This CDR3 comprises 15 residues. Time point of the sample: patch test 1, 2 weeks after DPC sensitization. Regarding treatment: therapeutic diphenylcyclopropenone sensitization with weekly scalp DPC. The receptor was derived from a woman in her thirties or forties with alopecia areata. Some clones in this sample may be carry-over from other donors' samples. The sequencing used whole blood, collected in connection with sensitization to the hapten diphenylcyclopropenone (DPC). The rearrangement joins TRBV12-3 or TRBV12-4 to TRBJ2-1; D not resolved. CDR3: CASSLDLSSYNEQFF. In DNA, the CDR3 is TGTGCCAGCAGTCTGGACCTTAGCTCCTACAATGAGCAGTTCTTC.